The clone carrying this T cell receptor (beta chain) was seen a few times. Original methodology: Estimated nucleated cell counts came from reference gene primer amplification. The method was immunoSEQ multiplex PCR; TCRdb's version includes in-frame clones alone and lacks a portion of them. The D gene and trimming were derived from the DNA, and the V and J assignments and clone size from that table. The sample contains about 130,000 clones, nearly 70% of which appear only once. The CDR3 loop spans 16 amino acids. Germline V gene lookup returns CDR1 SNHLY and CDR2 FYNNEI. Losses at the gene ends were 5 bases for V and 5 bases for J; bases not matched to a gene: 5. The record originates from a study of blood T cell repertoires in COVID-19. Across the whole study: Acute and convalescent COVID-19 samples came from the United States, Italy and Spain. Nucleic acid was either cDNA or gDNA, and it came from T cells, B-cell-depleted T cells, or PBMCs.

This clonotype was obtained from a woman aged 70-85 years with acute or convalescent COVID-19. The chain links TRBV2 to TRBJ2-2; 13 bases are shared with TRBD2. Input material: peripheral blood. In DNA, the CDR3 is TGTGCCAGCAGTCGACTAGCGGGGGGCGGGACCGGGGAGCTGTTTTTT. This sequence encodes CASSRLAGGGTGELFF.